A selection of T cell receptor beta chains follows, all from one sample in a study of blood T cell repertoires in COVID-19. Assay: immunoSEQ multiplex PCR; the TCRdb copy retains only in-frame clones and omits some. This table has hundreds of thousands of clones, approximately 86% appearing once. The specimen sequenced was peripheral blood. Source of these receptors: a woman of 80 years or more with active or convalescent COVID-19. Both conserved end residues are part of each CDR3. Fields, in order: V gene, J gene, clone size, D gene, CDR3 DNA, CDR3 protein. The D gene is left open where the match is weak. The size of a clone is reported for some rows only, either as once, few or many, or as a class for expanded clones.

>TRBV11-3|TRBJ2-5|.|.
TGTGCCAGCAGCGCGGGGAACTCGAGAGGGCAAGAGACCCAGTACTTC
CASSAGNSRGQETQYF
>TRBV18|TRBJ2-7|.|TRBD1
TGTGCCACCGCAACATTCAGGGGGCGAGACGAGCAGTACTTC
CATATFRGRDEQYF
>TRBV5-6|TRBJ2-1|.|TRBD2
TGTGCCAGCAGCTTGGGACTAGCGGGCTTCAATGAGCAGTTCTTC
CASSLGLAGFNEQFF
>TRBV5-1|TRBJ1-1|.|TRBD1
TGCGCCAGCAGCTCCGGACAGGCGCCCATGAACACTGAAGCTTTCTTT
CASSSGQAPMNTEAFF
>TRBV5-1|TRBJ1-1|.|TRBD1
TGCGCCAGCAGCGCCCTACCGGGACAGAGGAACACTGAAGCTTTCTTT
CASSALPGQRNTEAFF
>TRBV19|TRBJ1-5|.|.
TGTGCCAGTAGCCAACAGGGCTGGAGAGTGGAGCCCCAGCATTTT
CASSQQGWRVEPQHF
>TRBV2|TRBJ2-3|.|.
TGTGCCAGCATGCAGCGGACCACAGATACGCAGTATTTT
CASMQRTTDTQYF
>TRBV4-1|TRBJ2-7|.|TRBD1
TGCGCCAGCAGCCAACTACAACAGGGGCCCGGGATCTACGAGCAGTACTTC
CASSQLQQGPGIYEQYF
>TRBV3-1/TRBV3-2|TRBJ2-2|.|TRBD2
TGTGCCAGCAGCCTTGGACTAGCGAACACCGGGGAGCTGTTTTTT
CASSLGLANTGELFF
>TRBV28|TRBJ1-2|.|TRBD1
TGTGCCAGCAGCCCTCCAGACAGGGGCGAATATGGCTACACCTTC
CASSPPDRGEYGYTF
>TRBV4-2|TRBJ2-1|once|.
TGTGCCAGCAGCCAAGGGCCCGGTCCCGCAGGGTACAATGAGCAGTTCTTC
CASSQGPGPAGYNEQFF
>TRBV29-1|TRBJ2-7|.|.
TGCAGCGTTGAAGATTGGGGAGGTAGATACGAGCAGTACTTC
CSVEDWGGRYEQYF
>TRBV5-1|TRBJ2-1|.|TRBD2
TGCGCCAGCAGCTTGGAGCCTAGCGGGGGGTACAATGAGCAGTTCTTC
CASSLEPSGGYNEQFF
>TRBV29-1|TRBJ2-5|.|.
TGCAGCGTTGAACGAATGAGCGGTGAGACCCAGTACTTC
CSVERMSGETQYF
>TRBV11-1|TRBJ2-1|many|.
TGTGCCAGCAGCTCCGACGGGGGGCCCTACAATGAGCAGTTCTTC
CASSSDGGPYNEQFF
>TRBV9|TRBJ2-5|.|TRBD2
TGTGCCAGCAGCCCCGGGGGGGGTTTGGAGACCCAGTACTTC
CASSPGGGLETQYF
>TRBV7-2|TRBJ1-5|.|.
TGTGCCAGCAGCTTAACCCCTATTCAGCCCCAGCATTTT
CASSLTPIQPQHF
>TRBV3-1/TRBV3-2|TRBJ2-5|.|.
TGTGCCAGCAGCCAGGGGGCTCGGGAGACCCAGTACTTC
CASSQGARETQYF
>TRBV6-5|TRBJ1-5|.|TRBD1
TGTGCCAGCAGGGAGGGGGCGCGCAATCAGCCCCAGCATTTT
CASREGARNQPQHF
>TRBV7-2|TRBJ2-4|.|TRBD2
TGTGCCAGCAGCTTAGGGGGTAGCGGGGGTGAAAACATTCAGTACTTC
CASSLGGSGGENIQYF
>TRBV7-6|TRBJ2-2|.|TRBD1
TGTGCCAGCACCCCTACCCCACGACAGGGTAGCACCGGGGAGCTGTTTTTT
CASTPTPRQGSTGELFF
>TRBV2|TRBJ1-1|.|.
TGTGCCAGCAGGGCCCAGGGGAACACTGAAGCTTTCTTT
CASRAQGNTEAFF
>TRBV5-1|TRBJ2-5|.|.
TGCGCCAGCAGCTTGGGGGTAGGATGGGCGTCGGAGACCCAGTACTTC
CASSLGVGWASETQYF
>TRBV11-2|TRBJ1-1|.|.
TGTGCCAGCAGCTTAGCCCTCCAGGGGATAGGAGCTTTCTTT
CASSLALQGIGAFF
>TRBV27|TRBJ2-7|.|.
TGTGCCAGCAGTTCGATACCAAAAAGACTAGGGCCAAACCCGGAGCAGTACTTC
CASSSIPKRLGPNPEQYF
>TRBV5-4|TRBJ2-7|.|TRBD1
TGTGCCAGCAGCCCTGGACAGGGGGCGGAAGGGTCCTACGAGCAGTACTTC
CASSPGQGAEGSYEQYF
>TRBV19|TRBJ1-2|.|TRBD1
TGTGCCAGTAGTCTCCCGACAGGGGGCGTAAGGGATGGCTACACCTTC
CASSLPTGGVRDGYTF
>TRBV18|TRBJ1-5|.|.
TGTGCCAGCTCACCTCCTGGGAGGATCAATCAGCCCCAGCATTTT
CASSPPGRINQPQHF
>TRBV10-3|TRBJ1-1|.|.
TGTGCCATCAGTGAGATCGGAGGGGACACTGAAGCTTTCTTT
CAISEIGGDTEAFF
>TRBV6-1|TRBJ1-2|.|.
TGTGCCAGCAGTGAAGTCGGCAGGGCTGGCTACACCTTC
CASSEVGRAGYTF
>TRBV28|TRBJ1-5|.|.
TGTGCCAGCAGTTTATCAGGTCTATCAGGAAATCAGCCCCAGCATTTT
CASSLSGLSGNQPQHF
>TRBV5-1|TRBJ2-1|.|TRBD2
TGCGCCAGCAGCAACCCCTTAACCGGGGGGGTAGATGAGCAGTTCTTC
CASSNPLTGGVDEQFF
>TRBV7-9|TRBJ1-2|.|.
TGTGCCAGCAGCGGGAAAGGGGGTTATGGCTACACCTTC
CASSGKGGYGYTF
>TRBV5-1|TRBJ2-5|.|.
TGCGCCAGCGGTCTCGAGTACCAAGAGACCCAGTACTTC
CASGLEYQETQYF
>TRBV29-1|TRBJ1-2|.|TRBD1
TGCAGCGTTGAGGACAGGGACTATGGCTACACCTTC
CSVEDRDYGYTF
>TRBV28|TRBJ1-1|.|.
TGTGCCAGCAGTTTACGACAGGTGAACACTGAAGCTTTCTTT
CASSLRQVNTEAFF
>TRBV4-1|TRBJ2-1|.|TRBD2
TGCGCCAGCAGCCAAGCGGCGGGGGAGATCAATGAGCAGTTCTTC
CASSQAAGEINEQFF
>TRBV14|TRBJ1-3|once|TRBD1
TGTGCCAGCAGCCCAGGGGGTGCGCTACTCTCTGGAAACACCATATATTTT
CASSPGGALLSGNTIYF
>TRBV4-2|TRBJ2-7|.|TRBD1
TGTGCCAGCAGCCAGGAGCCGGGACAGGGTGCCTACGAGCAGTACTTC
CASSQEPGQGAYEQYF
>TRBV5-1|TRBJ1-2|.|.
TGCGCCAGCAGCTTGGTCTCAGCTAACTATGGCTACACCTTC
CASSLVSANYGYTF
>TRBV6-2/TRBV6-3|TRBJ2-5|.|.
TGTGCCAGCAGTTTCGGTCCTCCCACAGAGACCCAGTACTTC
CASSFGPPTETQYF
>TRBV28|TRBJ2-1|.|.
TGTGCCAGCAGTGTGACAGGCCTGAGGAATGAGCAGTTCTTC
CASSVTGLRNEQFF
>TRBV30|TRBJ1-5|.|TRBD1
TGTGCCTGGAGTCACGGGACAGGCAATCAGCCCCAGCATTTT
CAWSHGTGNQPQHF
>TRBV28|TRBJ1-2|.|.
TGTGCCAGCAGACAGGAGCCTAACTATGGCTACACCTTC
CASRQEPNYGYTF
>TRBV19|TRBJ1-5|.|.
TGTGCCAGTAGTAGAAGGAACAGGGATAATCAGCCCCAGCATTTT
CASSRRNRDNQPQHF
>TRBV18|TRBJ1-2|.|TRBD1
TGTGCCAGCTCACAGGGACAGGGGATTGACTATGGCTACACCTTC
CASSQGQGIDYGYTF
>TRBV3-1/TRBV3-2|TRBJ2-2|.|.
TGTGCCAGCTCCCGGACAGAGAACACCGGGGAGCTGTTTTTT
CASSRTENTGELFF
>TRBV5-6|TRBJ2-1|.|TRBD1
TGTGCCAGCACTCGGACAGGGGTTTACAATGAGCAGTTCTTC
CASTRTGVYNEQFF
>TRBV28|TRBJ1-3|few|TRBD1
TGTGCCAGCAGTTTAGAGAACAGGGGGTTCTCTGGAAACACCATATATTTT
CASSLENRGFSGNTIYF
>TRBV9|TRBJ2-5|.|.
TGTGCCAGCAGCGTCGGGGCGGGGAACCAAGAGACCCAGTACTTC
CASSVGAGNQETQYF
>TRBV10-3|TRBJ1-2|.|TRBD1
TGTGCCATCAGTGAGCCGTCAAGGACAGGCGGATGGTCTGGCTACACCTTC
CAISEPSRTGGWSGYTF
>TRBV4-1|TRBJ2-2|.|TRBD1
TGCGCCAGCAGCCAAGAGACAGGGTATTCCGGGGAGCTGTTTTTT
CASSQETGYSGELFF
>TRBV11-3|TRBJ2-5|.|.
TGTGCCAGCAGCACCCGAACTCGACAAGAGACCCAGTACTTC
CASSTRTRQETQYF
>TRBV9|TRBJ2-6|.|.
TGTGCCAGCAGCGCAGAAGGGGTCGGAGTCGGGGCCAACGTCCTGACTTTC
CASSAEGVGVGANVLTF